What follows describes a single T cell receptor (beta chain). Its target is not known. Profiling relied on immunoSEQ multiplex PCR, and the TCRdb table lists in-frame clones only, not all of them. The table has roughly 38,000 clones, 60% to 85% seen once. The sample is drawn from a study of a mutant IDH1 vaccine in newly diagnosed glioma. Overall study: Vaccine dosing followed radiotherapy by 4-6 weeks, or accompanied temozolomide cycles. Treated patients, approximately 60% male and about 38% female, averaged about 40 years of age.

Germline lookup yields CDR1 MNHEY and CDR2 SMNVEV (reference sequence). Trimming cost V 5 bases and J 7 bases, with 20 bases left between them. CDR3 length equals 15 residues. The time point: week 23, last vaccination. Doses comprised 300 ug of mutant IDH1 20-mer peptide each, plus topical imiquimod. This clonotype was obtained from a woman aged 40 to 55 with glioma. Some clones in this sample may be carry-over from other donors' samples. The starting material was PBMCs, obtained from a glioma patient whose treatment included an IDH1 peptide vaccine. This chain uses TRBV27 with TRBJ1-1, with D perhaps TRBD1 (5 bases). The CDR3 DNA is TGTGCCAGCAGTCCCTACGTCGACAGTTATGATGAAGCTTTCTTT. This codes for CASSPYVDSYDEAFF.